The clone carrying this T cell receptor (beta chain) was seen at least ten times. The junction and the germline gene differ at one end; a read error may be behind it. This CDR3 contains 13 residues. From the RT-PCR reads, TCRdb called clonotypes with MiXCR, one entry per CDR3 protein. The repertoire holds 650,000 to 800,000 distinct CDR3 sequences, approximately 15% seen once, with around 3.3% in the top ten. Sequences were obtained from memory CD4+ T cells from blood. The chain uses TRBV12-3 or TRBV12-4 and TRBJ2-4; D gene uncertain. This receptor was obtained from a female donor in good health, serving as a healthy control. The CDR3 is CASSLGSGYWVSF. DNA for the CDR3: TGTGCCAGCAGTTTAGGGTCAGGCTACTGGGTCAGCTTC.